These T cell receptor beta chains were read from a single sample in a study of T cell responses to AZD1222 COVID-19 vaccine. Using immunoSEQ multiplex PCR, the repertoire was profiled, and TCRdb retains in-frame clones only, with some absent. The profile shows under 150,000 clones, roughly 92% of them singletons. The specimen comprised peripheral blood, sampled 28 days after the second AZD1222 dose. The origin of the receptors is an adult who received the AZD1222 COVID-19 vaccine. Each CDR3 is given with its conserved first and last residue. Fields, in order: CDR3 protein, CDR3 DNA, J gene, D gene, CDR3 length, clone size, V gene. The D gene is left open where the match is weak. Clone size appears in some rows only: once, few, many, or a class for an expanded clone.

CASSQGVAGDSEQYF	TGTGCCAGCAGCCAGGGGGTAGCGGGAGACAGCGAGCAGTACTTC	TRBJ2-7	TRBD2	15	.	TRBV7-9
CAWSVTGGSGYTF	TGTGCCTGGAGTGTAACAGGGGGCAGTGGCTACACCTTC	TRBJ1-2	TRBD1	13	.	TRBV30
CSVEGETQYF	TGCAGCGTTGAGGGAGAGACCCAGTACTTC	TRBJ2-5	.	10	once	TRBV29-1
CASSFSRDGTEAFF	TGTGCCAGCAGCTTTTCAAGGGACGGCACTGAAGCTTTCTTT	TRBJ1-1	.	14	.	TRBV7-2
CASSQRGGRNEQFF	TGTGCCAGCAGCCAAAGGGGGGGTAGAAATGAGCAGTTCTTC	TRBJ2-1	.	14	.	TRBV4-2
CASNPDGRFTGYTF	TGCGCCAGCAACCCGGATGGGAGGTTCACCGGCTACACCTTC	TRBJ1-2	.	14	.	TRBV5-1
CASSVAPSGRANNEQFF	TGTGCCAGCAGCGTAGCTCCCAGCGGGAGGGCCAACAATGAGCAGTTCTTC	TRBJ2-1	TRBD2	17	once	TRBV9
CASSSSSGGRETQYF	TGTGCCAGCAGTTCGTCTAGCGGGGGTCGAGAGACCCAGTACTTC	TRBJ2-5	TRBD2	15	.	TRBV28
CASNDQGAGQPQHF	TGTGCCAGCAATGATCAGGGGGCAGGACAGCCCCAGCATTTT	TRBJ1-5	TRBD1	14	once	TRBV7-8
CASSFRQGNTGELFF	TGTGCCAGCAGCTTTCGACAGGGGAACACCGGGGAGCTGTTTTTT	TRBJ2-2	TRBD1	15	.	TRBV7-2
CASSYIGETSWDEQFF	TGCGCCAGCAGCTACATTGGGGAGACTAGCTGGGATGAGCAGTTCTTC	TRBJ2-1	TRBD2	16	.	TRBV4-1
CASSYKGGPDQPQHF	TGTGCCAGCAGTTATAAGGGGGGACCGGATCAGCCCCAGCATTTT	TRBJ1-5	.	15	.	TRBV27
CSVETGGSSPLHF	TGCAGCGTTGAGACAGGGGGCAGTTCACCCCTCCACTTT	TRBJ1-6	TRBD1	13	.	TRBV29-1
CASRRTGRTPPHQPQHF	TGTGCCAGTAGGCGGACAGGGAGGACCCCCCCACATCAGCCCCAGCATTTT	TRBJ1-5	TRBD1	17	.	TRBV19
CASSPPDRGSYMNTEAFF	TGTGCCAGCAGCCCCCCGGACAGGGGCTCCTACATGAACACTGAAGCTTTCTTT	TRBJ1-1	TRBD1	18	.	TRBV7-2
CASSSSTVTNWVFF	TGTGCCAGCAGTTCAAGTACAGTGACGAACTGGGTGTTTTTT	TRBJ2-2	.	14	.	TRBV2
CASSRRLDTYNEQFF	TGCGCCAGCAGCCGGAGGTTGGACACCTACAATGAGCAGTTCTTC	TRBJ2-1	.	15	.	TRBV5-1
CASSLTWGGELFF	TGTGCCAGCAGCCTTACCTGGGGCGGGGAGCTGTTTTTT	TRBJ2-2	.	13	.	TRBV11-3
CASRGAVNTEAFF	TGTGCCAGCAGGGGGGCCGTGAACACTGAAGCTTTCTTT	TRBJ1-1	.	13	.	TRBV27
CASSSVLERVDFF	TGTGCCAGCAGCTCGGTCTTAGAACGGGTGGATTTCTTT	TRBJ1-1	.	13	.	TRBV7-9
CASSLVGDTGELFF	TGTGCCAGCAGCTTAGTGGGCGACACCGGGGAGCTGTTTTTT	TRBJ2-2	.	14	.	TRBV7-2
CASSFLGRGYTF	TGTGCCAGCAGCTTCCTGGGTCGAGGCTACACCTTC	TRBJ1-2	.	12	.	TRBV11-2
CASSYGQGSGGYTF	TGTGCCAGCAGTTACGGACAGGGAAGTGGTGGCTACACCTTC	TRBJ1-2	TRBD1	14	.	TRBV6-5
CASRVLEHPGGRAGSVYGYTF	TGTGCCAGCCGGGTACTGGAACACCCTGGAGGTCGTGCGGGAAGCGTTTATGGCTACACCTTC	TRBJ1-2	.	21	.	TRBV2
CASSLFLTSGVYNEQFF	TGTGCCAGCAGCTTATTTCTGACTAGCGGGGTCTACAATGAGCAGTTCTTC	TRBJ2-1	TRBD2	17	.	TRBV7-8
CASSLRGTEAFF	TGTGCCAGCAGCTTACGAGGAACTGAAGCTTTCTTT	TRBJ1-1	.	12	.	TRBV7-9
CASSLASSYEQYF	TGTGCCAGCAGCTTGGCCTCTTCCTACGAGCAGTACTTC	TRBJ2-7	.	13	.	TRBV5-6
CASSVVSYLATNEKLFF	TGTGCCAGCAGTGTCGTCAGCTACCTAGCAACTAATGAAAAACTGTTTTTT	TRBJ1-4	.	17	.	TRBV6-1
CASSPASNQPQHF	TGTGCCAGCTCACCAGCCAGCAATCAGCCCCAGCATTTT	TRBJ1-5	.	13	.	TRBV18
CASSRSGGSNQPQHF	TGTGCCAGCTCCCGATCAGGGGGTAGCAATCAGCCCCAGCATTTT	TRBJ1-5	TRBD1	15	.	TRBV5-5
CASSFAGGNEKLFF	TGTGCCAGCAGTTTCGCAGGAGGTAATGAAAAACTGTTTTTT	TRBJ1-4	.	14	.	TRBV28
CASSTSGAGELFF	TGTGCCAGCAGCACCTCGGGGGCCGGGGAGCTGTTTTTT	TRBJ2-2	.	13	once	TRBV6-5
CASSSVGSSYNEQFF	TGCGCCAGCAGCTCCGTCGGTAGCTCCTACAATGAGCAGTTCTTC	TRBJ2-1	.	15	.	TRBV5-1
CAWSRRGYQPQHF	TGTGCCTGGAGTAGGAGGGGTTATCAGCCCCAGCATTTT	TRBJ1-5	.	13	.	TRBV30
CASRNRGSGNTIYF	TGTGCCAGTAGAAACAGGGGTTCTGGAAACACCATATATTTT	TRBJ1-3	TRBD1	14	once	TRBV19
CASSFQDRGNIQYF	TGTGCCAGCAGCTTTCAAGACAGGGGTAACATTCAGTACTTC	TRBJ2-4	TRBD1	14	.	TRBV5-4
CSVISGTEAFF	TGCAGCGTAATCTCGGGGACTGAAGCTTTCTTT	TRBJ1-1	.	11	.	TRBV29-1
CAATGENTIYF	TGTGCCGCGACAGGGGAAAATACCATATATTTT	TRBJ1-3	TRBD1	11	few	TRBV2
CASSSENIQYF	TGCGCCAGCAGCTCCGAAAACATTCAGTACTTC	TRBJ2-4	.	11	.	TRBV5-1
CASSYSGLAGNEQFF	TGTGCCAGCAGTTACTCCGGACTAGCGGGGAATGAGCAGTTCTTC	TRBJ2-1	TRBD2	15	.	TRBV6-2/TRBV6-3
CASSLDAGQGYTF	TGTGCCAGCAGCTTAGACGCAGGGCAAGGCTACACCTTC	TRBJ1-2	.	13	.	TRBV7-2
CASTLGGQKAFF	TGTGCCAGCACTCTGGGGGGACAGAAAGCTTTCTTT	TRBJ1-1	TRBD1	12	.	TRBV12-3/TRBV12-4
CASSTNRGLNEKLFF	TGTGCCAGCAGCACGAACAGGGGGCTCAATGAAAAACTGTTTTTT	TRBJ1-4	TRBD1	15	few	TRBV5-4
CASSYSTGGNQPQHF	TGTGCCAGCAGTTACTCTACAGGTGGGAATCAGCCCCAGCATTTT	TRBJ1-5	.	15	.	TRBV6-5
CASPPRGGELFF	TGTGCCAGCCCGCCCCGGGGAGGGGAGCTGTTTTTT	TRBJ2-2	.	12	few	TRBV7-9
CATSDFGTGISGELFF	TGTGCCACCAGTGATTTCGGGACAGGGATATCCGGGGAGCTGTTTTTT	TRBJ2-2	TRBD1	16	once	TRBV24-1
CASSQEPGGRMETQYF	TGTGCCAGCAGCCAAGAACCAGGAGGGAGGATGGAGACCCAGTACTTC	TRBJ2-5	.	16	.	TRBV3-1/TRBV3-2
CASRLRAPELGQPQHF	TGTGCCAGCAGACTCCGGGCCCCTGAGTTGGGTCAGCCCCAGCATTTT	TRBJ1-5	.	16	.	TRBV27
CASSELAPEQYF	TGTGCCAGCAGTGAACTAGCGCCAGAGCAGTACTTC	TRBJ2-7	.	12	.	TRBV6-1
CASSQVQGETEAFF	TGCGCCAGCAGCCAAGTCCAGGGTGAGACTGAAGCTTTCTTT	TRBJ1-1	.	14	.	TRBV4-1
CASRRDRALSYEQYF	TGTGCCAGCAGACGCGACAGGGCCCTCTCCTACGAGCAGTACTTC	TRBJ2-7	TRBD1	15	.	TRBV5-4
CAWSYGTEQYSNQPQHF	TGTGCCTGGAGTTATGGGACAGAACAATATAGCAATCAGCCCCAGCATTTT	TRBJ1-5	TRBD1	17	.	TRBV30
CARSPEGQLNTEAFF	TGTGCCAGAAGCCCGGAGGGACAGCTGAACACTGAAGCTTTCTTT	TRBJ1-1	TRBD1	15	.	TRBV5-3
CASSLPTRDRVTYGYTF	TGTGCCAGCAGCTTACCCACCCGGGACAGGGTGACCTATGGCTACACCTTC	TRBJ1-2	TRBD1	17	.	TRBV7-9